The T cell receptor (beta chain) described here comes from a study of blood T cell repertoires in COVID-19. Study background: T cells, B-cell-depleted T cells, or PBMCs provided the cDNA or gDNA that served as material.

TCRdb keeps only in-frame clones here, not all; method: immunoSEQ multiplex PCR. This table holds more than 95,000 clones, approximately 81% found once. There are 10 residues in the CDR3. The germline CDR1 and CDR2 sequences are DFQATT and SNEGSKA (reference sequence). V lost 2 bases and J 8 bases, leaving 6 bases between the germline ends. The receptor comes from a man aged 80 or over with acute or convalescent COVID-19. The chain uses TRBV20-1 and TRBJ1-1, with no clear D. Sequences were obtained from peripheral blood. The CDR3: CSARPGEAFF. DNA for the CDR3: TGCAGTGCTAGACCCGGGGAAGCTTTCTTT.